The 27 T cell receptor beta chains below were found in one sample sequenced in a study of human thymus T cells. TCRdb's table, derived via immunoSEQ multiplex PCR, lists solely in-frame clones and lacks some. The sample shows some 120,000 clones, about 93% of them seen only once. Resected material from corrective heart surgery provided the thymus tissue analysed. Sequences were obtained from thymus tissue. These receptors were obtained from a boy under three years old with a congenital heart defect but otherwise immunologically healthy.

V gene TRBV5-1 combines with J gene TRBJ1-2; 8 nucleotides match TRBD1. The length of the CDR3 is 13 residues. V lost 3 bases, J lost 7 bases, and 5 bases stayed unmatched. The germline V gene encodes CDR1 SGHRS and CDR2 YFSETQ. CDR3 residues: CASSSDRVAGYTF. CDR3 DNA sequence: TGCGCCAGCAGCTCGGACAGGGTCGCTGGCTACACCTTC.

J is TRBJ1-6 and V is TRBV28; TRBD1 matches 9 bases. Trimming at V came to 7 bases and at J to 9 bases, leaving 16 bases not matched to a gene. This CDR3 has 17 amino acids. CDR1 is MDHEN, CDR2 SYDVKM, per germline. CDR3 coding DNA: TGTGCCAGCACGCGGAAGTACCCGGGACAGGGAGTTTCACCCCTCCACTTT. This encodes CASTRKYPGQGVSPLHF. Full variable domain (missing parts from reference TRBV28 and TRBJ1-6): DVKVTQSSRYLVKRTGEKVFLECVQDMDHENMFWYRQDPGLGLRLIYFSYDVKMKEKGDIPEGYSVSREKKERFSLILESASTNQTSMYLCASTRKYPGQGVSPLHFGNGTRLTVT.

The chain joins TRBV6-5 to TRBJ2-7, with 7 bases that match TRBD1. The CDR3 totals 16 residues. Germline V gene data show CDR1 as MNHEY and CDR2 as SVGAGI. V lost 0 bases to trimming and J lost 4 bases; unmatched junction nucleotides: 9. The CDR3 spells CASSYSIVGTAYEQYF. CDR3 nucleotides: TGTGCCAGCAGTTACTCGATCGTCGGGACAGCTTACGAGCAGTACTTC.

This rearrangement joins TRBV4-1 to TRBJ2-7, with D perhaps matching TRBD1 or TRBD2 (5 bases each). V lost 3 bases, J lost 6 bases, and 18 bases lay in between. Germline V lookup: CDR1 MGHRA, CDR2 YSYEKL. This CDR3 is built from 15 residues. This CDR3 reads CASSQFDGERGEQYF. In DNA, the CDR3 is TGCGCCAGCAGCCAGTTCGACGGGGAGAGGGGCGAGCAGTACTTC.

The rearrangement links TRBV6-5 to TRBJ1-1; 7 bases map to TRBD1. The junction had 4 bases not matched to a gene; V was cut back by 6 bases and J by 0 bases. CDR1 and CDR2 from the germline V gene are MNHEY and SVGAGI. This CDR3 is built from 14 residues. CDR3 in amino acids: CASSPGQMNTEAFF. DNA of the CDR3: TGTGCCAGCAGCCCGGGACAGATGAACACTGAAGCTTTCTTT.

The rearrangement joins TRBV4-1 to TRBJ1-1; D unresolved. The CDR3 is made up of 14 amino acids. V lost 0 bases and J lost 5, with 10 bases in between. Germline V gene sequence: CDR1 MGHRA, CDR2 YSYEKL. CDR3 residues: CASSQERSRTEAFF. CDR3 DNA sequence: TGCGCCAGCAGCCAAGAACGGAGTCGGACTGAAGCTTTCTTT.

The chain joins TRBV11-2 to TRBJ1-2, with a weak D call TRBD1 (6 bases). Germline V gene lookup returns CDR1 SGHAT and CDR2 FQNNGV. Trimming left V 5 bases short and J 6 bases short, with 22 bases between. The CDR3 is 16 residues long. In DNA, the CDR3 is TGTGCCAGCAGCCCCCTCGGCCCGGGGGGCAGGAATGGCTACACCTTC. It codes for CASSPLGPGGRNGYTF.

V gene TRBV5-1 combines with J gene TRBJ2-5; 10 positions agree with TRBD2. Germline CDR1 is SGHRS and CDR2 is YFSETQ. Germline trimming cut 1 base from V and 4 bases from J; bases unmatched to any gene: 7. The length of the CDR3 is 16 residues. The CDR3 region is CASSLRGRLAGETQYF. The CDR3, as DNA: TGCGCCAGCAGCTTGAGGGGCCGACTAGCGGGAGAGACCCAGTACTTC.

The chain recombines TRBV9 with TRBJ2-2, with D perhaps TRBD1 or TRBD2 (6 bases each). The V end lost 8 bases, the J end lost 5 bases, and 19 bases lay between the germline ends. Germline assignment: CDR1 SGDLS and CDR2 YYNGEE. CDR3 size: 15 residues. The CDR3 coding sequence is TGTGCCAGTTCCGGGGGCAGGTCATGGACCGGGGAGCTGTTTTTT. It yields the protein CASSGGRSWTGELFF.

In its sample, this clone was seen once. V gene TRBV4-1 combines with J gene TRBJ2-7; D possibly corresponds to TRBD2 (5 bases). V was shortened by 1 base and J by 1 base, with 11 bases between the two germline ends. This CDR3 region has 15 residues. From germline, CDR1 is MGHRA and CDR2 YSYEKL. The CDR3 loop is CASSQGSSGSYEQYF. Here the CDR3 DNA reads TGCGCCAGCAGCCAAGGTTCTTCGGGATCCTACGAGCAGTACTTC.

V gene TRBV5-5 combines with J gene TRBJ1-2; the D is unclear. Per germline, CDR1 SGHKS and CDR2 YYEKEE (reference sequence). This CDR3 is 12 amino acids long. Trimming stripped 2 bases from V and 2 bases from J, with 4 bases between. This CDR3 is CASSFQNYGYTF. CDR3 bases: TGTGCCAGCAGCTTTCAGAACTATGGCTACACCTTC.

V is TRBV4-3 and J is TRBJ2-1; a weak D match, TRBD1 (6 bases). Germline V lookup: CDR1 LGHNA, CDR2 YSLEER. The CDR3 spans 14 residues. Trimming cost V 0 bases and J 6 bases, with 9 bases left between them. The CDR3 DNA reads TGCGCCAGCAGCCAAGATTGGACAGCCAATGAGCAGTTCTTC. Its protein product is CASSQDWTANEQFF.

V is TRBV7-2 and J is TRBJ1-2, with D perhaps matching TRBD1 (6 bases). The length of the CDR3 is 13 residues. Trimming took 3 bases from V and 2 from J, leaving 7 bases between them. Per germline, CDR1 SGHTA and CDR2 FQGNSA. The CDR3 sequence is CASSLGQNYGYTF. For the CDR3, the DNA is TGTGCCAGCAGCTTGGGACAAAACTATGGCTACACCTTC.

CDR3 amino acids: CSTLDRTETQYF. In DNA form, the CDR3 reads TGCAGCACTTTGGACCGAACAGAGACCCAGTACTTC. The genes are TRBV29-1 and TRBJ2-5; no clear D. The ends were cut back, 8 bases at V and 4 bases at J, with 14 bases in the middle. The CDR3 is made up of 12 amino acids. In germline, CDR1 is SQVTM, CDR2 ANQGSEA.

V usage is TRBV7-8 and J usage is TRBJ2-5; D remains unclear. This CDR3 region has 16 residues. Deletions cut 5 bases from V and 4 bases from J, with 20 bases between. The germline V gene encodes CDR1 SGHVS and CDR2 FQNEAQ. This CDR3 is CASSQYSRLDSETQYF. As DNA, the CDR3 is TGTGCCAGCAGCCAGTACAGCCGGTTGGATTCAGAGACCCAGTACTTC.

J is TRBJ2-3 and V is TRBV5-1; tentative D call: TRBD2 (6 bases). Trimming cost V 4 bases and J 3 bases, with 9 bases left between them. Germline loops: CDR1 SGHRS, CDR2 YFSETQ. The CDR3 has 13 amino acids. CDR3 loop: CASSRGGTDTQYF. DNA for the CDR3: TGCGCCAGCAGCAGAGGAGGGACAGATACGCAGTATTTT.

The chain carries TRBV5-1 and TRBJ1-1; 9 bases line up with TRBD1. Germline-derived CDR1 and CDR2 are SGHRS and YFSETQ. The junction had 3 bases not matched to a gene; V was cut back by 0 bases and J by 3 bases. The CDR3 loop spans 15 amino acids. DNA of the CDR3: TGCGCCAGCAGCTTGGGACAGGGGGACGACACTGAAGCTTTCTTT. Residues: CASSLGQGDDTEAFF. Filled out from reference TRBV5-1 and TRBJ1-1, the complete variable domain reads KAGVTQTPRYLIKTRGQQVTLSCSPISGHRSVSWYQQTPGQGLQFLFEYFSETQRNKGNFPGRFSGRQFSNSRSEMNVSTLELGDSALYLCASSLGQGDDTEAFFGQGTRLTVV.

The V call is TRBV11-3, the J call TRBJ2-5; 7 nucleotides line up with TRBD1. The J call may be incorrect, as the DNA end agrees better with TRBJ2-7. CDR3 length: 14 residues. Per the germline V gene, CDR1 is SGHNT and CDR2 is YENEEA. The CDR3 protein is CASSLGQNFYEQYF. The CDR3 DNA sequence: TGTGCCAGCAGCTTGGGACAGAACTTCTACGAGCAGTACTTC.

The rearrangement links TRBV6-5 to TRBJ2-5; TRBD2 might be the D (5 bases). Trimming left V 2 bases short and J 5 bases short, with 15 bases between. In germline, CDR1 is MNHEY, CDR2 SVGAGI. This CDR3 spans 15 amino acids. CDR3 sequence reads: CASSYTNGLGETQYF. The DNA for the CDR3 is TGTGCCAGCAGTTACACCAACGGACTCGGGGAGACCCAGTACTTC.

The chain uses TRBV19 and TRBJ1-2; TRBD1 agrees at 7 bases. V lost 3 bases to trimming and J lost 6 bases; unmatched junction nucleotides: 4. CDR3 length: 13 residues. CDR1 and CDR2 (germline): LNHDA, SQIVND (reference sequence). The CDR3, as DNA: TGTGCCAGTAGTATCGGACAGGATGATGGCTACACCTTC. Protein product: CASSIGQDDGYTF. The full variable domain, rest sourced from reference TRBV19 and TRBJ1-2, is DGGITQSPKYLFRKEGQNVTLSCEQNLNHDAMYWYRQDPGQGLRLIYYSQIVNDFQKGDIAEGYSVSREKKESFPLTVTSAQKNPTAFYLCASSIGQDDGYTFGSGTRLTVV.

The chain uses TRBV29-1 and TRBJ2-1; unclear D gene. CDR3 length: 12 amino acids. Germline V gene data show CDR1 as SQVTM and CDR2 as ANQGSEA. V lost 7 bases and J lost 7, with 14 bases in between. The CDR3 loop reads CSGAKGRNEQFF. DNA of the CDR3: TGCAGCGGGGCGAAGGGAAGGAATGAGCAGTTCTTC.

V usage is TRBV14 and J usage is TRBJ1-2; the D is unclear. With 0 bases removed from V and 6 bases from J, the gap between germline ends came to 14 bases. The CDR3 is made up of 15 amino acids. Germline V gene lookup returns CDR1 SGHDN and CDR2 FVKESK. The CDR3 sequence is CASSQDNTELDGYTF. DNA of the CDR3: TGTGCCAGCAGCCAAGATAATACAGAGCTGGATGGCTACACCTTC.

The chain uses TRBV30 and TRBJ1-2; weak D call: TRBD1 (6 bases). Between the trimmed V and J ends, which lost 0 bases and 4 bases, there was a span of 15 bases. In germline, CDR1 is GTSNPN, CDR2 SVGIG (reference sequence). This CDR3 comprises 15 residues. CDR3 bases: TGTGCCTGGAGTGTCCCTAGACAGGCTCTCTATGGCTACACCTTC. It encodes CAWSVPRQALYGYTF.

This clone was seen a single time. This sequence joins TRBV11-3 and TRBJ2-2; 8 bases are a match to TRBD1. The CDR3 has 16 amino acids. Trimming cost V 4 bases and J 0 bases; bases outside gene matches: 4. Looked up from germline, CDR1 is SGHNT and CDR2 is YENEEA. For the CDR3, the DNA is TGTGCCAGCAGCTGGGGACAGGTTCCGAACACCGGGGAGCTGTTTTTT. Protein: CASSWGQVPNTGELFF.

This chain links TRBV5-5 with TRBJ1-2; 8 bases are shared with TRBD1. There are 13 residues in the CDR3. V was clipped by 3 bases and J by 6 bases; unmatched bases: 4. From germline, CDR1 is SGHKS and CDR2 YYEKEE (reference sequence). For the CDR3, the DNA is TGTGCCAGCAGCTCTAGGACAGGGAATGGCTACACCTTC. Translating it yields CASSSRTGNGYTF.

CDR3 bases: TGTGCCAGCTCACCAGCGGAGCTCAATGAGCAGTTCTTC. Its protein product is CASSPAELNEQFF. V gene TRBV18 combines with J gene TRBJ2-1; D is ambiguous. Trimming took off 2 bases at V and 6 bases at J, with 8 bases between the two ends. Germline loops: CDR1 KGHSH, CDR2 LQKENI. The CDR3 has 13 amino acids.

V and J are TRBV6-1 and TRBJ1-5; no reliable D call. Trimming pared 2 bases from V and 5 bases from J, leaving 19 bases between. The CDR3 runs 17 residues. CDR1 MNHNS and CDR2 SASEGT come from the germline V gene. The chain's CDR3 is CASSESRPGPLDQPQHF. CDR3 nucleotides: TGTGCCAGCAGTGAATCTCGGCCGGGTCCCCTAGATCAGCCCCAGCATTTT.